These 24 T cell receptor beta chains came from one sample sequenced in a study of OX40 agonist ivuxolimab in advanced cancers. Profiled with immunoSEQ multiplex PCR; TCRdb holds only in-frame clones, not every one. The sample lists over 55,000 clones; roughly 84% were seen once. Sequencing used CD4+ or CD8+ T cells sorted from blood, obtained in a trial of the OX40 agonist ivuxolimab. These receptors all come from an adult with an advanced solid tumor such as melanoma, head and neck, liver or kidney cancer.

This clone occurred once. The chain couples TRBV6-5 to TRBJ2-7; 8 nucleotides line up with TRBD2. Germline V gene data show CDR1 as MNHEY and CDR2 as SVGAGI. V shed 6 bases and J 8 bases; nucleotides not matched to a gene: 6. The CDR3 length is 12 residues. CDR3 sequence reads: CASRETSAKQYF. For the CDR3, the DNA is TGTGCCAGCAGGGAGACTAGCGCCAAGCAGTACTTC.

The chain joins TRBV18 to TRBJ2-7, with a weak D call TRBD1 (6 bases). Deletions cut 5 bases from V and 3 bases from J, with 11 bases between. Looked up from germline, CDR1 is KGHSH and CDR2 is LQKENI. The CDR3 consists of 13 residues. As DNA, the CDR3 is TGTGCCAGCTCAAAGGACAGAAACTACGAGCAGTACTTC. As protein: CASSKDRNYEQYF.

The chain employs TRBV6-5 and TRBJ2-1; TRBD1 or TRBD2 may be the D gene (5 bases each). The CDR3 length is 15 residues. Per germline, CDR1 MNHEY and CDR2 SVGAGI. The V and J ends lost 6 bases and 2 bases respectively, with 14 bases between them. The CDR3 protein is CASRRDPPTYNEQFF. Here the CDR3 DNA reads TGTGCCAGCAGGAGGGACCCCCCAACCTACAATGAGCAGTTCTTC.

The chain carries TRBV5-1 and TRBJ2-5; TRBD2 aligns across 15 bases. CDR1 and CDR2 from the germline V gene are SGHRS and YFSETQ. V lost 3 bases and J lost 4; bases outside the gene matches: 10. The CDR3 has 18 residues. For the CDR3, the DNA is TGCGCCAGCAGCTCCGGACTAGCGGGGGGGCCGGATGGAGAGACCCAGTACTTC. Protein product: CASSSGLAGGPDGETQYF.

The table lists this clone with a few counts. The J gene is TRBJ1-5, the V gene TRBV6-1; D unclear. In germline, CDR1 is MNHNS, CDR2 SASEGT. Trimming shortened V by 7 bases and J by 4 bases, and 11 bases separated the two germline ends. The CDR3 is made up of 13 amino acids. This chain's CDR3 is CASTTDRNQPQHF. The CDR3 coding sequence is TGTGCCAGCACCACGGACCGTAATCAGCCCCAGCATTTT.

This clone has a handful of counts. CDR3 coding DNA: TGTGCCAGCTCGCTCGGGGGTGACACTGAAGCTTTCTTT. As protein: CASSLGGDTEAFF. This chain joins TRBV18 and TRBJ1-1, with TRBD1 as a possible D gene (5 bases). Germline lookup yields CDR1 KGHSH and CDR2 LQKENI. The CDR3 has 13 amino acids. V was trimmed by 6 bases and J by 3 bases, leaving 11 bases between them.

The V call is TRBV10-2, the J call TRBJ1-2, with 10 nucleotides matching TRBD1. Unmatched junction bases numbered 3, after V lost 0 bases and J lost 5 bases. CDR3 length equals 15 residues. Per germline, CDR1 WSHSY and CDR2 SAAADI. DNA for the CDR3: TGCGCCAGCAGTGAGTCTTGGACAGGGGGGTATGGCTACACCTTC. Translated: CASSESWTGGYGYTF.

This chain links TRBV5-6 with TRBJ1-6; 7 nucleotides match TRBD1. CDR1 is SGHDT, CDR2 YYEEEE, per germline. With V trimmed by 0 bases and J by 6 bases, 6 bases remained unmatched. CDR3 length equals 16 residues. The CDR3 here is CASSLAGTEINSPLHF. DNA of the CDR3: TGTGCCAGCAGCTTGGCCGGGACAGAGATTAATTCACCCCTCCACTTT.

This rearrangement joins TRBV5-1 to TRBJ2-1; 8 bases fit TRBD1. Germline CDR1 SGHRS, CDR2 YFSETQ. V dropped 0 bases and J dropped 5; count of bases not matched to a gene: 7. This CDR3 is built from 16 residues. CDR3 residues: CASSLGSRGLDNEQFF. Here the CDR3 DNA reads TGCGCCAGCAGCTTGGGCTCCAGGGGGCTCGACAATGAGCAGTTCTTC. The full variable domain, in which reference TRBV5-1 and TRBJ2-1 provide the parts outside the CDR3, is KAGVTQTPRYLIKTRGQQVTLSCSPISGHRSVSWYQQTPGQGLQFLFEYFSETQRNKGNFPGRFSGRQFSNSRSEMNVSTLELGDSALYLCASSLGSRGLDNEQFFGPGTRLTVL.

The V gene is TRBV6-6, the J gene TRBJ2-7; 7 bases are a match to TRBD1. Trimming took 7 bases from V and 4 from J; bases not matched to a gene: 13. Germline V lookup: CDR1 MNHNY, CDR2 SVGAGI (reference sequence). The CDR3 contains 15 residues. In nucleotides, the CDR3 is TGTGCCAGCAACGAGATCGGGGACAGTACGTACGAGCAGTACTTC. Encoded protein: CASNEIGDSTYEQYF.

This clone was seen a few times. The chain couples TRBV6-1 to TRBJ2-7, with TRBD2 matching over 8 bases. V dropped 7 bases and J dropped 0; count of bases not matched to a gene: 8. Germline-derived CDR1 and CDR2 are MNHNS and SASEGT. The CDR3 has 15 residues. CDR3 loop: CASISTSASSYEQYF. The CDR3 DNA reads as TGTGCCAGCATTTCGACTAGCGCCTCCTCCTACGAGCAGTACTTC.

This sequence joins TRBV5-1 and TRBJ1-3; perhaps TRBD1 as D (5 bases). The CDR3 has 14 amino acids. Per germline, CDR1 SGHRS and CDR2 YFSETQ. V lost 4 bases and J lost 5, with 13 bases in between. CDR3 protein: CASSAGEHRNTIYF. CDR3 nucleotides: TGCGCCAGCAGCGCGGGGGAGCATAGAAACACCATATATTTT.

The chain links TRBV5-4 to TRBJ1-2; the D is unclear. Germline loops: CDR1 SGHNT, CDR2 YYREEE (reference sequence). V was pared by 2 bases and J by 8 bases, with 13 bases between. The CDR3 runs 13 residues. The DNA of the CDR3 is TGTGCCAGCAGCTTCGGTCAGGACGGCGGCTACACCTTC. Its translation: CASSFGQDGGYTF. The full variable domain, completed using reference TRBV5-4 and TRBJ1-2, is ETGVTQSPTHLIKTRGQQVTLRCSSQSGHNTVSWYQQALGQGPQFIFQYYREEENGRGNFPPRFSGLQFPNYSSELNVNALELDDSALYLCASSFGQDGGYTFGSGTRLTVV.

This clone was counted a single time. The rearrangement uses TRBV6-1 and TRBJ1-2, with D unresolved. The germline V gene has CDR1 MNHNS and CDR2 SASEGT. The CDR3 runs to 12 residues. Trimming removed 3 bases from V and 4 bases from J, with 6 bases in between. The CDR3 sequence is CASSDWLYGYTF. As DNA, the CDR3 is TGTGCCAGCAGTGATTGGCTCTATGGCTACACCTTC.

The chain joins TRBV5-1 to TRBJ2-3; D gene unclear. This CDR3 spans 14 amino acids. The V end was cut by 0 bases, the J end by 5 bases, with 10 bases between. Germline V gene sequence: CDR1 SGHRS, CDR2 YFSETQ. The CDR3 loop is CASSLGQSGDTQYF. The CDR3 DNA reads TGCGCCAGCAGCTTGGGACAAAGTGGAGATACGCAGTATTTT.

In this sample, this clone is medium-sized. This rearrangement joins TRBV19 to TRBJ1-3; 7 bases fit TRBD1. J lost 4 bases, V lost 10 bases, and 7 bases had no gene match. Germline assignment: CDR1 LNHDA and CDR2 SQIVND (reference sequence). This CDR3 has 13 residues. CDR3 nucleotides: TGTGCCACCGCGGGACAGATCGGAAACACCATATATTTT. The encoded protein is CATAGQIGNTIYF.

The V call is TRBV6-1, the J call TRBJ1-6; no clear D gene. Germline V gene lookup returns CDR1 MNHNS and CDR2 SASEGT. Trimming shortened V by 2 bases and J by 4 bases, and 6 bases separated the two germline ends. CDR3 length: 14 amino acids. The CDR3 DNA is TGTGCCAGCAGTGAATTCGGGTATAATTCACCCCTCCACTTT. This translates into CASSEFGYNSPLHF.

This chain uses TRBV2 with TRBJ1-1; D is undetermined. This CDR3 has 13 residues. Germline CDR1 and CDR2: SNHLY and FYNNEI. V was cut by 7 bases and J by 0 bases, with 9 bases left in between. The chain's CDR3 is CASKADMNTEAFF. The CDR3 DNA is TGTGCCAGCAAAGCGGATATGAACACTGAAGCTTTCTTT.

The chain uses TRBV7-7 and TRBJ2-3, with 8 positions matching TRBD2. Trimming cost V 5 bases and J 1 base; bases outside gene matches: 5. This CDR3 is built from 15 residues. Germline lookup yields CDR1 SSHAT and CDR2 FNYEAQ (reference sequence). The CDR3 region is CASSAQTSGTDTQYF. CDR3 DNA sequence: TGTGCCAGCAGCGCCCAGACTAGCGGCACAGATACGCAGTATTTT.

V gene TRBV4-2 combines with J gene TRBJ2-3; D uncertain. The V gene lost 0 bases and the J gene lost 6 bases, with 10 bases spanning the gap. Per germline, CDR1 LGHNA and CDR2 YNFKEQ. The CDR3 runs 14 residues. Here the CDR3 DNA reads TGTGCCAGCAGCCAAGAGGATTTAACGGATACGCAGTATTTT. Residues: CASSQEDLTDTQYF.

The V and J genes are TRBV10-2 and TRBJ2-7; 7 nucleotides match TRBD1. The CDR3 contains 14 residues. V lost 8 bases, J lost 7 bases, and 14 bases stayed unmatched. Germline CDR1 is WSHSY and CDR2 is SAAADI. CDR3 in amino acids: CASSFGGQSLEQYF. The CDR3, as DNA: TGCGCCAGCTCATTTGGGGGACAGTCGTTGGAGCAGTACTTC.

The chain carries TRBV11-1 and TRBJ1-1; 7 bases align to TRBD1. The length of the CDR3 is 15 residues. The J segment lost 0 bases and the V segment lost 5 bases, leaving 6 bases of the junction unmatched. The germline V gene encodes CDR1 SGHAT and CDR2 FQDESV (reference sequence). The CDR3 here is CASSQDREVNTEAFF. CDR3 nucleotide sequence: TGTGCCAGCAGCCAAGACAGGGAGGTGAACACTGAAGCTTTCTTT. Together with reference TRBV11-1 and TRBJ1-1, the CDR3 gives the full variable domain: EAEVAQSPRYKITEKSQAVAFWCDPISGHATLYWYRQILGQGPELLVQFQDESVVDDSQLPKDRFSAERLKGVDSTLKIQPAELGDSAMYLCASSQDREVNTEAFFGQGTRLTVV.

The genes are TRBV5-1 and TRBJ1-6; D remains ambiguous. Trimming took 2 bases from V and 6 from J, leaving 9 bases between them. The germline CDR1 and CDR2 sequences are SGHRS and YFSETQ. CDR3 length: 14 amino acids. CDR3 in DNA: TGCGCCAGCAGCTTCGGGCCCGTTAATTCACCCCTCCACTTT. Translation gives CASSFGPVNSPLHF.

The chain recombines TRBV7-2 with TRBJ1-5, with D hard to call. Germline V gene data show CDR1 as SGHTA and CDR2 as FQGNSA. The CDR3 is made up of 16 amino acids. Trimming shortened V by 1 base and J by 4 bases, and 14 bases separated the two germline ends. Written as DNA, the CDR3 is TGTGCCAGCAGCTTAGGGTCCGGGAAGAGTAATCAGCCCCAGCATTTT. Its protein product is CASSLGSGKSNQPQHF. Complete variable domain (other parts from reference TRBV7-2 and TRBJ1-5): GAGVSQSPSNKVTEKGKDVELRCDPISGHTALYWYRQSLGQGLEFLIYFQGNSAPDKSGLPSDRFSAERTGGSVSTLTIQRTQQEDSAVYLCASSLGSGKSNQPQHFGDGTRLSIL.